The T cell receptor (beta chain) under discussion was sequenced for a study of Ad26.COV2.S vaccination and SARS-CoV-2 variants. The overall study: Intramuscular Ad26.COV2.S doses were given once or twice, 56 days apart.

The treatment was: about 20 received Ad26.COV2.S at low or high dose, single or two shots; several received placebo; per-sample allocation not given. Specimen acquisition occurred on day 63 following the initial vaccine or placebo injection. In the vaccine, an Ad26 vector expressed the SARS-CoV-2 spike of the Wuhan strain. Sequencing was performed with immunoSEQ multiplex PCR; in TCRdb, only in-frame clones are kept and a portion is missing. The sample lists around 320,000 clones, 85% to 90% occurring once. Trimming took off 0 bases at V and 8 bases at J, with 8 bases between the two ends. Per germline, CDR1 KGHSY and CDR2 FQNENV. This CDR3 spans 13 amino acids. This clone was picked up a small number of times.

The sequence was obtained from a person between 18 and 60 years old who received the Ad26.COV2.S COVID-19 vaccine or a placebo. This sequence joins TRBV16 and TRBJ2-1; D gene uncertain. The sequenced sample was peripheral blood, obtained in a trial of Ad26.COV2.S vaccine versus placebo. This CDR3 is CASSQSGEYEQFF. The CDR3 DNA is TGTGCCAGCAGCCAATCCGGAGAGTATGAGCAGTTCTTC.